The subject of this entry is one TCR beta chain. The data belong to a study of blood T cell repertoires in COVID-19. In the study overall: Both acute and convalescent COVID-19 samples were obtained from the United States, Italy and Spain.

The Seattle patients, enrolled during active infection, were followed longitudinally. Under the authors' procedure: Reference gene primer amplification in the assay estimated nucleated cell counts. The table came from immunoSEQ multiplex PCR; TCRdb's copy has only in-frame clones and leaves some out. V and J calls and clone size are copied from that table; D and trimming were computed from the DNA. The sample records 200,000 to 250,000 clones, approximately 78% being singletons. The sequence was collected from a woman of 80 years or more with COVID-19, enrolled during active disease. The sample was peripheral blood.

The CDR3 loop is CASSLASLGYNEQFF. DNA of the CDR3: TGTGCCAGCAGCTTAGCTAGCCTGGGTTACAATGAGCAGTTCTTC. This chain uses TRBV7-9 with TRBJ2-1; unclear D gene. CDR1 is SEHNR and CDR2 is FQNEAQ in the germline V gene (reference sequence). CDR3 length: 15 residues. The germline V and J ends were trimmed by 0 bases and 4 bases, with 10 bases remaining between them.